The source of this TCR beta chain is a study of breast tumors, draining lymph nodes, adjacent tissues. CDR1 LGHDT and CDR2 YNNKEL come from the germline V gene (reference sequence). The V segment lost 3 bases and the J segment 5 bases; nucleotides outside the gene matches: 12. The CDR3 length is 16 residues. Study-wide findings and caveats: Most tumor T cells seemingly derive from lymph node, then expand in tumor.

About this clonotype: Its cognate antigen is unknown. Possible read error: a much larger clone is one base away.

TCRdb re-called the multiplex PCR reads with MiXCR, one entry per CDR3 protein. The sample has approximately 120,000 distinct CDR3 sequences; about 20% are singletons. Axillary draining lymph nodes of breast cancer patients supplied the node samples. This TCR was recovered from a female donor with breast cancer. Some clones in this sample may be carry-over from other donors' samples. The specimen was axillary lymph node tissue. The chain uses TRBV3-1 and TRBJ2-5; 7 bases are a match to TRBD2. DNA for the CDR3: TGTGCCAGCAGCCAGCCTAGCGGCTTCCTGGGGGAGACCCAGTACTTC. This encodes CASSQPSGFLGETQYF.